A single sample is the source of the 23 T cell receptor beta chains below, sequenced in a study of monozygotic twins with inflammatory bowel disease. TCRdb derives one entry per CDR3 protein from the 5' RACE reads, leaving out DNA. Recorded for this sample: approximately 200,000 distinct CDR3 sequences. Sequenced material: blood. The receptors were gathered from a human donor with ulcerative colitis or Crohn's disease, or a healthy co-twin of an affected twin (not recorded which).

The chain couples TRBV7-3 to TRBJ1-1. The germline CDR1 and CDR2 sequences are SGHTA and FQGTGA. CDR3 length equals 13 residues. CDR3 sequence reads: CASSRLSDTEAFF.

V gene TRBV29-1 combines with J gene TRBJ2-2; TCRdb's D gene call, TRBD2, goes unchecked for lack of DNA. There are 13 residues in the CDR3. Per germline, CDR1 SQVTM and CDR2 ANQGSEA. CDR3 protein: CSVRDSNTGELFF.

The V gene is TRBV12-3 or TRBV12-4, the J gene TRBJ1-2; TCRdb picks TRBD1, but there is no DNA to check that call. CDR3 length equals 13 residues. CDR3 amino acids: CASSPGQGGGYTF.

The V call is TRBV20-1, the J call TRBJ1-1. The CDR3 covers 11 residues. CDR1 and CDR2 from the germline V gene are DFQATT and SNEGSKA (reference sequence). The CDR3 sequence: CSARDVTEAFF.

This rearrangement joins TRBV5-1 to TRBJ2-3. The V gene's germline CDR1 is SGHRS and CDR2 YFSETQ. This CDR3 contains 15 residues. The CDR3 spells CASSSDGLSTDTQYF.

The CDR3: CASSPIWSGGDYGYTF. The chain has TRBV18 and TRBJ1-2; lacking DNA, the TRBD1 call made by TCRdb goes unchecked. From germline, CDR1 is KGHSH and CDR2 LQKENI. This CDR3 comprises 16 residues.

The CDR3 sequence is CSARMLSRTQYF. The chain employs TRBV20-1 and TRBJ2-5. This CDR3 is 12 amino acids long. CDR1 and CDR2 (germline): DFQATT, SNEGSKA (reference sequence).

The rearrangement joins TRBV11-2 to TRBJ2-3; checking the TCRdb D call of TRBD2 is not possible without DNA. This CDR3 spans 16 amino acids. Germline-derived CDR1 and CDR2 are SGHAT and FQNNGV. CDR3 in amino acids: CASSADIPPGTDTQYF.

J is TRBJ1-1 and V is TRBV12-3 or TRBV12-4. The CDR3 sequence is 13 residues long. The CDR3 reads CASKMDLNTEAFF.

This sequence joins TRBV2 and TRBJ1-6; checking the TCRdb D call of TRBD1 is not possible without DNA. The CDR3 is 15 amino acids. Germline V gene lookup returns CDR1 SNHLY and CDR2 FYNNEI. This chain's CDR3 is CASSDYSGDGSPLHF. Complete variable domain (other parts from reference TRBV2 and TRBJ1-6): EPEVTQTPSHQVTQMGQEVILRCVPISNHLYFYWYRQILGQKVEFLVSFYNNEISEKSEIFDDQFSVERPDGSNFTLKIRSTKLEDSAMYFCASSDYSGDGSPLHFGNGTRLTVT.

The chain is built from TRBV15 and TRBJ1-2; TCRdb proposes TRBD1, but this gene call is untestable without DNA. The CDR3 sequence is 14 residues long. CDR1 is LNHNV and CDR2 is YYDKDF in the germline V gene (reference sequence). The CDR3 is CATSPSPGLPGYTF.

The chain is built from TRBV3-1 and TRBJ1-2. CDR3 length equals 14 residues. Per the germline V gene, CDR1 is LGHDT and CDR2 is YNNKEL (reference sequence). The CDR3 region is CASSQLRVGYGYTF.

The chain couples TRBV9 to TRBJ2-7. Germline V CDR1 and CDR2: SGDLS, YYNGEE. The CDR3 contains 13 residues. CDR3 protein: CASSTDGSNEQYF.

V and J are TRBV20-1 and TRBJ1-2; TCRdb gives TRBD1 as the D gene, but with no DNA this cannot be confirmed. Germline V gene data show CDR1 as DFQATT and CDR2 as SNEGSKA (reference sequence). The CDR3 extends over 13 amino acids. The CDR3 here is CSATQGAVGGYTF.

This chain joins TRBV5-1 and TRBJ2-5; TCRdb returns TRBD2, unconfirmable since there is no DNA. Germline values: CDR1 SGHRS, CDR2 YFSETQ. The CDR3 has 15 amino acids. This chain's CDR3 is CASSSGGTSQETQYF.

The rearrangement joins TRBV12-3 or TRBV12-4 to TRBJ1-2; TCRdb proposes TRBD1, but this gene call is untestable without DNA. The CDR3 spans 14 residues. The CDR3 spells CASRITGGANGYTF.

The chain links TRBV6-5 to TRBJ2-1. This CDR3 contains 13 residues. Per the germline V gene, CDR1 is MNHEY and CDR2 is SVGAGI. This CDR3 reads CASSYGLGNEQFF.

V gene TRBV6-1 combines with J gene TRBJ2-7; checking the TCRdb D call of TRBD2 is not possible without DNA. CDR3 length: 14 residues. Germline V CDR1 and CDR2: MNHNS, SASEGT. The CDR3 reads CASSEGREGDEQYF.

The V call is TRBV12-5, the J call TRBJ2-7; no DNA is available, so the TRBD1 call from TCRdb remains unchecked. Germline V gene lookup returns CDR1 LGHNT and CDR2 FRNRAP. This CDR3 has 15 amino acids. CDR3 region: CASGPWDRFPYEQYF.

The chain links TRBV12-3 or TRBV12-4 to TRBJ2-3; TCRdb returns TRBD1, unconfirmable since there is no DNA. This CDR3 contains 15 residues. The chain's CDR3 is CASSPAGGLEDTQYF.

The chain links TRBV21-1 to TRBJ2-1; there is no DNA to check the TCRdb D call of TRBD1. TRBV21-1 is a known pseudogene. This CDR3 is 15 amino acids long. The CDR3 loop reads CASRYRDRGSGEQFF.

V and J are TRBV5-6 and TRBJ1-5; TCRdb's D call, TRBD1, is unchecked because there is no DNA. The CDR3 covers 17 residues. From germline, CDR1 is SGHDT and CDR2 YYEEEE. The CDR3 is CASSLRGAKGSNQPQHF.

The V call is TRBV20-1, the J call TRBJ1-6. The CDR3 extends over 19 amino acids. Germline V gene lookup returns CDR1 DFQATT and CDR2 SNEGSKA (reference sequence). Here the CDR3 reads CSARDWKAPGLVFNSPLHF.